This entry describes one T cell receptor (beta chain). Its antigen is as yet unknown. CDR1 is MNHEY and CDR2 is SVGAGI in the germline V gene. V was clipped by 4 bases and J by 3 bases; unmatched bases: 6. CDR3 length: 16 amino acids. This sample was taken from a study of cytomegalovirus exposure and HLA in healthy donors. Notes on the study in general: It was reported that the classifier diagnosed cytomegalovirus status with high specificity and sensitivity in both the original and validation cohorts.

Vbeta (60) and Jbeta (13) primers were used in the PCR. Here immunoSEQ multiplex PCR was the method, and the copy in TCRdb shows in-frame clones only, minus some. The sample carries 130,000 to 150,000 clones, 70% to 80% recorded once. The sequenced material came from PBMCs. The receptor's source is a woman between 18 and 29 years old in good health and CMV-seropositive. This rearrangement joins TRBV6-5 to TRBJ2-7; 13 nucleotides align to TRBD2. This chain's CDR3 is CASSSPRTSGGYEQYF. CDR3 nucleotide sequence: TGTGCCAGCAGTTCCCCTCGGACTAGCGGGGGCTACGAGCAGTACTTC.